The 21 T cell receptor beta chains reported below all come from one sample, sequenced in a study of T cells in Graves' hyperthyroidism and ophthalmopathy. Amplified regions were TCR beta CDR3 sequences from RNA transcripts. First-round RT-PCR with HTBI primers amplified the TCR CDR3 region. TCRdb reanalysed the multiplex PCR reads using MiXCR and keeps one entry per CDR3 protein. The sample lists approximately 640,000 distinct CDR3 sequences, less than 45% occurring once. The sequenced material came from peripheral blood or thyroid tissue (not recorded which). These receptors came from an adult man with Graves' disease, either hyperthyroidism or ophthalmopathy (not recorded which).

This clonotype has a count of ten or more. The rearrangement links TRBV7-2 to TRBJ1-2; D is undetermined. This CDR3 is 15 amino acids long. Trimming removed 0 bases at V and 1 base at J, with 9 bases between. The germline V gene encodes CDR1 SGHTA and CDR2 FQGNSA. The CDR3 region is CASSLAYQINYGYTF. CDR3 DNA sequence: TGTGCCAGCAGCTTAGCGTATCAGATTAACTATGGCTACACCTTC.

The V call is TRBV15, the J call TRBJ2-3; weak D call: TRBD2 (6 bases). Germline loops: CDR1 LNHNV, CDR2 YYDKDF (reference sequence). This CDR3 has 15 amino acids. V was shortened by 0 bases and J by 2 bases, with 9 bases between the two germline ends. CDR3 sequence: CATSRDGLITDTQYF. DNA for the CDR3: TGTGCCACCAGCAGAGACGGACTAATCACAGATACGCAGTATTTT. Looking up the rest from reference TRBV15 and TRBJ2-3 gives the full variable domain: DAMVIQNPRYQVTQFGKPVTLSCSQTLNHNVMYWYQQKSSQAPKLLFHYYDKDFNNEADTPDNFQSRRPNTSFCFLDIRSPGLGDTAMYLCATSRDGLITDTQYFGPGTRLTVL.

The rearrangement uses TRBV7-9 and TRBJ1-1; 9 bases match TRBD1. CDR1 is SEHNR and CDR2 is FQNEAQ in the germline V gene (reference sequence). The CDR3 totals 17 residues. V was clipped by 2 bases and J by 6 bases; unmatched bases: 13. CDR3 protein: CASSLTPYRGLFAEAFF. In nucleotides, the CDR3 is TGTGCCAGCAGCTTAACCCCGTACAGGGGGCTGTTCGCTGAAGCTTTCTTT.

The chain links TRBV19 to TRBJ1-1; TRBD1 might be the D (5 bases). The CDR3 totals 15 residues. Between the trimmed V and J ends, which lost 4 bases and 1 base, there was a span of 13 bases. CDR1 is LNHDA and CDR2 is SQIVND in the germline V gene (reference sequence). The CDR3 DNA is TGTGCCAGTAGTACCACGGGACGAGAGAACACTGAAGCTTTCTTT. This sequence encodes CASSTTGRENTEAFF.

This clonotype was picked up many times. The rearrangement joins TRBV5-4 to TRBJ1-1, with a possible D match to TRBD1 (6 bases). V lost 1 base, J lost 0 bases, and 7 bases lay in between. This CDR3 comprises 14 residues. Looked up from germline, CDR1 is SGHNT and CDR2 is YYREEE (reference sequence). The CDR3 bases are TGTGCCAGCAGCTTGAAGGGGGTGAACACTGAAGCTTTCTTT. This codes for CASSLKGVNTEAFF.

The rearrangement joins TRBV15 to TRBJ2-7; TRBD1 aligns across 8 bases. Unmatched junction bases numbered 4, after V lost 5 bases and J lost 4 bases. Germline V lookup: CDR1 LNHNV, CDR2 YYDKDF (reference sequence). The CDR3 consists of 13 residues. CDR3 protein: CATSGDRGYEQYF. Here the CDR3 DNA reads TGTGCCACCAGCGGCGACAGGGGTTACGAGCAGTACTTC. The full variable domain, with the rest looked up from reference TRBV15 and TRBJ2-7, is DAMVIQNPRYQVTQFGKPVTLSCSQTLNHNVMYWYQQKSSQAPKLLFHYYDKDFNNEADTPDNFQSRRPNTSFCFLDIRSPGLGDTAMYLCATSGDRGYEQYFGPGTRLTVT.

The chain is built from TRBV7-2 and TRBJ1-3; D remains ambiguous. This CDR3 region has 12 residues. The ends were cut back, 5 bases at V and 7 bases at J, with 9 bases in the middle. Germline CDR1 is SGHTA and CDR2 is FQGNSA. Here the CDR3 DNA reads TGTGCCAGCAGCCGAGGGCCGAACACCATATATTTT. Protein: CASSRGPNTIYF. The complete variable domain, with remaining parts taken from reference TRBV7-2 and TRBJ1-3, reads GAGVSQSPSNKVTEKGKDVELRCDPISGHTALYWYRQSLGQGLEFLIYFQGNSAPDKSGLPSDRFSAERTGGSVSTLTIQRTQQEDSAVYLCASSRGPNTIYFGEGSWLTVV.

This rearrangement joins TRBV25-1 to TRBJ1-2; D is unresolved. This CDR3 comprises 14 residues. The V and J ends lost 4 bases and 12 bases respectively, with 21 bases between them. CDR1 and CDR2 from the germline V gene are MGHDK and SYGVNS. CDR3 nucleotide sequence: TGTGCCAGCAGTGGGAGATTCGTTAAGGGCGCGCACACCTTC. The encoded protein is CASSGRFVKGAHTF.

This clonotype was detected ten times or more. The rearrangement uses TRBV29-1 and TRBJ2-7; a weak D match, TRBD1 (6 bases). V lost 7 bases to trimming and J lost 6 bases, with 16 bases between them. Germline V lookup: CDR1 SQVTM, CDR2 ANQGSEA. The length of the CDR3 is 12 residues. This chain's CDR3 is CSAREQGGEQYF. In DNA form, the CDR3 reads TGCAGCGCAAGGGAACAGGGCGGCGAGCAGTACTTC.

Many counts were recorded for this clonotype. The V and J genes are TRBV5-1 and TRBJ2-7, with TRBD2 as a possible D gene (6 bases). Trimming shortened V by 6 bases and J by 6 bases, and 16 bases separated the two germline ends. CDR3 length: 13 residues. Germline-derived CDR1 and CDR2 are SGHRS and YFSETQ. The chain's CDR3 is CASIERLGGEQYF. CDR3 bases: TGCGCCAGCATTGAACGCCTCGGGGGCGAGCAGTACTTC.

This clonotype appeared many times. The genes are TRBV25-1 and TRBJ1-4, with TRBD1 as a possible D gene (6 bases). The length of the CDR3 is 15 residues. CDR1 and CDR2 (germline): MGHDK, SYGVNS. The V gene lost 5 bases and the J gene lost 3 bases, with 13 bases spanning the gap. In DNA, the CDR3 is TGTGCCAGCAGTCCCCAGGGGATGTCTAATGAAAAACTGTTTTTT. Its protein product is CASSPQGMSNEKLFF.

In its sample, this clonotype was seen many times. The chain joins TRBV7-8 to TRBJ2-5; 8 positions agree with TRBD2. The V segment lost 5 bases and the J segment 1 base; nucleotides outside the gene matches: 3. The CDR3 runs 14 residues. Per germline, CDR1 SGHVS and CDR2 FQNEAQ. CDR3 DNA: TGTGCCAGCAGCATACTAGCGGTCCAAGAGACCCAGTACTTC. Its translation is CASSILAVQETQYF.

In this sample, this clonotype turned up many times. The rearrangement uses TRBV12-3 or TRBV12-4 and TRBJ1-5; D is uncertain. The CDR3 contains 14 residues. V was clipped by 3 bases and J by 5 bases, with 11 bases between them. The CDR3 here is CASSFGQYDQPQHF. CDR3 sequence (DNA): TGTGCCAGCAGTTTTGGGCAGTACGATCAGCCCCAGCATTTT.

Comments on this clonotype: Relative to the germline gene, one junction end is altered; a read error may explain this. The chain couples TRBV20-1 to TRBJ1-2, with D tentatively TRBD1 (6 bases). The germline V gene has CDR1 DFQATT and CDR2 SNEGSKA (reference sequence). The CDR3 is made up of 13 amino acids. CDR3 coding DNA: TGCAGTGCGCGCCCGGGACACAACTGTGGCTACACCTTC. Amino acids: CSARPGHNCGYTF.

This clonotype was found many times. The genes are TRBV29-1 and TRBJ2-7; D gene ambiguous. V lost 7 bases to trimming and J lost 0 bases, with 10 bases between them. CDR1 is SQVTM and CDR2 is ANQGSEA in the germline V gene. The CDR3 is 12 residues long. The CDR3 DNA sequence: TGCAGCGCTGTTACAGACTCCTACGAGCAGTACTTC. This sequence encodes CSAVTDSYEQYF.

The table lists this clonotype with many counts. The V gene is TRBV12-3 or TRBV12-4, the J gene TRBJ2-5, with D possibly being TRBD1 or TRBD2 (6 bases each). The length of the CDR3 is 14 residues. V lost 3 bases and J lost 5, with 13 bases in between. This chain's CDR3 is CASSFSQGRETQYF. Written as DNA, the CDR3 is TGTGCCAGCAGTTTCTCCCAGGGGAGGGAGACCCAGTACTTC.

V is TRBV2 and J is TRBJ1-3, with TRBD1 identical over 8 bases. Germline values: CDR1 SNHLY, CDR2 FYNNEI. The CDR3 contains 16 residues. The ends lost 5 bases at V and 0 bases at J; junction bases unmatched: 6. In nucleotides, the CDR3 is TGTGCCAGCAGTCCTGCGGACAGGGTCTCTGGAAACACCATATATTTT. It is translated as CASSPADRVSGNTIYF.

As for this clonotype: One end of the junction fails to match germline, which may point to a read error. This sequence joins TRBV5-1 and TRBJ1-1, with 9 bases matching TRBD1. Germline CDR1 is SGHRS and CDR2 is YFSETQ. CDR3 length: 15 residues. The CDR3 is CASSPGQGRGTEAFF. The CDR3 nucleotides read TGTGCCAGCAGCCCCGGACAGGGGCGAGGTACTGAAGCCTTCTTT.

This clonotype occurred once. CDR3 coding DNA: TGTGCCACAACTCGAGGCTTCGGGACTTGGACTGAAGCTTTCTTT. The encoded protein is CATTRGFGTWTEAFF. The chain combines TRBV15 with TRBJ1-1; maybe TRBD1 (5 bases). The CDR3 runs 15 residues. Trimming shortened V by 9 bases and J by 5 bases, and 22 bases separated the two germline ends. CDR1 is LNHNV, CDR2 YYDKDF, per germline (reference sequence).

This chain joins TRBV6-5 and TRBJ1-5, with D unclear. CDR1 is MNHEY and CDR2 is SVGAGI in the germline V gene. V shed 7 bases and J shed 5 bases, with 15 bases lying between them. The CDR3 is 14 residues long. For the CDR3, the DNA is TGTGCCAGCACCAAAGGGCGCTTGGATCAGCCCCAGCATTTT. Translating it yields CASTKGRLDQPQHF.

A few counts support this clonotype. This chain connects TRBV9 to TRBJ1-4, with TRBD1 matching 7 bases. The CDR3 spans 16 residues. The germline V gene encodes CDR1 SGDLS and CDR2 YYNGEE. The junction had 7 bases not matched to a gene; V was cut back by 5 bases and J by 0 bases. CDR3 sequence reads: CASSLPGTATNEKLFF. In DNA form, the CDR3 reads TGTGCCAGCAGTTTACCGGGGACAGCAACTAATGAAAAACTGTTTTTT.